These T cell receptor beta chains were read from a single sample in a study of T cell responses to AZD1222 COVID-19 vaccine. Only in-frame clones appear in the TCRdb table, and some are missing; sequencing was by immunoSEQ multiplex PCR. The data show fewer than 200,000 clones, about 89% seen once. Sequencing used peripheral blood, obtained on day 0 of AZD1222 vaccination. The receptors stem from an adult in good health. Each CDR3 is given with its conserved first and last residue. Fields, in order: clone size, D gene, J gene, V gene, CDR3 protein, CDR3 DNA. The D gene is left open where the match is weak. Not every row has a clone size; where given, it reads once, few, many or a size class.

clone_size: NA; d_call: NA; j_call: TRBJ1-4; v_call: TRBV6-1; cdr3_aa: CASSEVGGVSNEKLFF; cdr3_nt: TGTGCCAGCAGTGAAGTTGGGGGAGTATCTAATGAAAAACTGTTTTTT
clone_size: NA; d_call: NA; j_call: TRBJ1-1; v_call: TRBV5-1; cdr3_aa: CASSLVPGIEAFF; cdr3_nt: TGCGCCAGCAGCTTGGTCCCGGGAATCGAAGCTTTCTTT
clone_size: NA; d_call: TRBD2; j_call: TRBJ2-1; v_call: TRBV5-1; cdr3_aa: CASSFGTRISYNEQFF; cdr3_nt: TGCGCCAGCAGCTTCGGGACTAGAATTTCCTACAATGAGCAGTTCTTC
clone_size: NA; d_call: NA; j_call: TRBJ1-5; v_call: TRBV30; cdr3_aa: CAWTKDNQPQHF; cdr3_nt: TGTGCCTGGACTAAAGACAATCAGCCCCAGCATTTT
clone_size: NA; d_call: NA; j_call: TRBJ1-2; v_call: TRBV11-2; cdr3_aa: CASSLGWGMDGYTF; cdr3_nt: TGTGCCAGCAGCTTAGGGTGGGGTATGGATGGCTACACCTTC
clone_size: NA; d_call: TRBD2; j_call: TRBJ2-1; v_call: TRBV7-9; cdr3_aa: CASSLGTSAGEQFF; cdr3_nt: TGTGCCAGCAGCTTAGGGACTAGCGCCGGTGAGCAGTTCTTC
clone_size: NA; d_call: TRBD1; j_call: TRBJ1-5; v_call: TRBV3-1/TRBV3-2; cdr3_aa: CASSQRGGLQTNQPQHF; cdr3_nt: TGTGCCAGCAGCCAAAGAGGGGGCCTACAGACCAATCAGCCCCAGCATTTT
clone_size: once; d_call: TRBD1; j_call: TRBJ2-1; v_call: TRBV6-4; cdr3_aa: CASSDETGGYNEQFF; cdr3_nt: TGTGCCAGCAGTGACGAGACAGGGGGCTACAATGAGCAGTTCTTC
clone_size: NA; d_call: NA; j_call: TRBJ2-6; v_call: TRBV19; cdr3_aa: CASSNPGSSGANVLTF; cdr3_nt: TGTGCCAGTAGTAACCCGGGAAGCTCTGGGGCCAACGTCCTGACTTTC
clone_size: NA; d_call: NA; j_call: TRBJ2-5; v_call: TRBV21-1; cdr3_aa: CASSKVYLRETQYF; cdr3_nt: TGTGCCAGCAGCAAAGTGTACCTTAGGGAGACCCAGTACTTC
clone_size: NA; d_call: TRBD2; j_call: TRBJ2-3; v_call: TRBV27; cdr3_aa: CASSFLSGGTDTQYF; cdr3_nt: TGTGCCAGCAGTTTTCTTAGCGGGGGCACAGATACGCAGTATTTT
clone_size: NA; d_call: NA; j_call: TRBJ2-5; v_call: TRBV5-1; cdr3_aa: CASTPGGAGEQETQYF; cdr3_nt: TGCGCCAGCACCCCTGGGGGGGCGGGGGAACAAGAGACCCAGTACTTC
clone_size: NA; d_call: NA; j_call: TRBJ2-2; v_call: TRBV7-9; cdr3_aa: CASSSVVGTGELFF; cdr3_nt: TGTGCCAGCAGCTCCGTAGTGGGCACCGGGGAGCTGTTTTTT
clone_size: NA; d_call: NA; j_call: TRBJ1-6; v_call: TRBV5-1; cdr3_aa: CASREGTSSPLHF; cdr3_nt: TGCGCCAGCAGGGAAGGGACCTCTTCACCCCTCCACTTT
clone_size: NA; d_call: TRBD1; j_call: TRBJ1-4; v_call: TRBV5-1; cdr3_aa: CASSLAGTGDEKLFF; cdr3_nt: TGCGCCAGCAGCTTGGCCGGGACAGGGGATGAAAAACTGTTTTTT
clone_size: NA; d_call: NA; j_call: TRBJ2-5; v_call: TRBV6-6; cdr3_aa: CASRRNGGPTVQETQYF; cdr3_nt: TGTGCCAGCAGACGAAACGGAGGGCCGACAGTCCAAGAGACCCAGTACTTC
clone_size: NA; d_call: TRBD1; j_call: TRBJ1-1; v_call: TRBV11-2; cdr3_aa: CASSLVGAGGRYTEAFF; cdr3_nt: TGTGCCAGCAGCTTAGTTGGGGCAGGGGGGCGGTACACTGAAGCTTTCTTT
clone_size: NA; d_call: TRBD1; j_call: TRBJ1-2; v_call: TRBV7-2; cdr3_aa: CASSSGQGERGYTF; cdr3_nt: TGTGCCAGCAGCTCGGGACAGGGGGAGCGGGGCTACACCTTC